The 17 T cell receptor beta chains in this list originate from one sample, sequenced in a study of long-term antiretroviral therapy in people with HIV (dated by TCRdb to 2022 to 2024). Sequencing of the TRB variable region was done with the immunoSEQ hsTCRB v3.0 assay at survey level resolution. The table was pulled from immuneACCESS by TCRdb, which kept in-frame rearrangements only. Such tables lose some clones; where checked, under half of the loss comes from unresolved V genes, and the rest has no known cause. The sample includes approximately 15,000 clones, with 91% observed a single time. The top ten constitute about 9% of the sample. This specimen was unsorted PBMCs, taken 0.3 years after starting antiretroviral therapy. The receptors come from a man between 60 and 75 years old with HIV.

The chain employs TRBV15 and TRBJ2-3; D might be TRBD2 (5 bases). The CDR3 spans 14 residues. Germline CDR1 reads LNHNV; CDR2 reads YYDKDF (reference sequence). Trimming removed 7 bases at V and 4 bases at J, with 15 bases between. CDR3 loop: CATTPSRGSDTQYF. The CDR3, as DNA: TGTGCCACCACCCCGAGCCGGGGATCAGATACGCAGTATTTT.

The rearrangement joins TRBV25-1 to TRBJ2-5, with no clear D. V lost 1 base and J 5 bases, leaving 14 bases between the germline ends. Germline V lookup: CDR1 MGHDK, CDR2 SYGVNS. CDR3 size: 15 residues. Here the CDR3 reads CASSESSSEEETQYF. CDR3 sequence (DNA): TGTGCCAGCAGTGAATCGTCCAGCGAGGAGGAGACCCAGTACTTC. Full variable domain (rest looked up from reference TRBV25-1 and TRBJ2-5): EADIYQTPRYLVIGTGKKITLECSQTMGHDKMYWYQQDPGMELHLIHYSYGVNSTEKGDLSSESTVSRIRTEHFPLTLESARPSHTSQYLCASSESSSEEETQYFGPGTRLLVL.

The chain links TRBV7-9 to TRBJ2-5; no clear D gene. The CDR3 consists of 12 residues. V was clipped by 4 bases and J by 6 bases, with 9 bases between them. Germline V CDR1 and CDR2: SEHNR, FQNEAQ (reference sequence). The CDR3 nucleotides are TGTGCCAGCAGCTCCCGTCTACAGACCCAGTACTTC. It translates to CASSSRLQTQYF.

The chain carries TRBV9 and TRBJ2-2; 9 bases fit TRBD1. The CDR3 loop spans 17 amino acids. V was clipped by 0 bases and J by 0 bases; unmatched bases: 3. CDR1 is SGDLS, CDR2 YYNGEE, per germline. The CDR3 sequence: CASSVGRQGANTGELFF. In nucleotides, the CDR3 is TGTGCCAGCAGCGTAGGGAGACAGGGGGCGAACACCGGGGAGCTGTTTTTT.

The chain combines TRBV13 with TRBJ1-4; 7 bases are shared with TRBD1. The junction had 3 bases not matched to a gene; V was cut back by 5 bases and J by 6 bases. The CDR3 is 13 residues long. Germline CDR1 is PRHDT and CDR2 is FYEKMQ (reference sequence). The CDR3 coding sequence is TGTGCCAGCAGCGACAGGGAGGATGAAAAACTGTTTTTT. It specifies CASSDREDEKLFF.

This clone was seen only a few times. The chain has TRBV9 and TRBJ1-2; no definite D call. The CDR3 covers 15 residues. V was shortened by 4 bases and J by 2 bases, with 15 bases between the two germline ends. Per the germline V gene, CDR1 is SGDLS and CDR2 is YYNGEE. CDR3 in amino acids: CASSKDGVYNYGYTF. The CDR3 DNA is TGTGCCAGCAGCAAAGACGGGGTATACAACTATGGCTACACCTTC.

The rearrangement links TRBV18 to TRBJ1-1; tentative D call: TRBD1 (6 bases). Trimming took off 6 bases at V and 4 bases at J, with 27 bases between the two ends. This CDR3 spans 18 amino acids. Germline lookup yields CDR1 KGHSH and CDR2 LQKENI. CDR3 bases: TGTGCCAGCTCGCCGACTACAGGGTTGGGGGGGGTCGGCACTGAAGCTTTCTTT. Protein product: CASSPTTGLGGVGTEAFF.

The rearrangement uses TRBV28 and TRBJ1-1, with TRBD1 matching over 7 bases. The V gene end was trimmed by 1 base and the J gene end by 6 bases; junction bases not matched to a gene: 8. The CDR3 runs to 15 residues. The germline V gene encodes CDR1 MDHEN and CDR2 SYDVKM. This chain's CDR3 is CASSLSATGYAEAFF. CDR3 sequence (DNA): TGTGCCAGCAGTTTATCCGCGACAGGGTACGCTGAAGCTTTCTTT.

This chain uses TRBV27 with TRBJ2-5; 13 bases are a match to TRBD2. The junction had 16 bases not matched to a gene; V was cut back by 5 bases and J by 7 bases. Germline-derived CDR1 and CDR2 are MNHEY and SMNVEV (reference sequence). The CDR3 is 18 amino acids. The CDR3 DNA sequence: TGTGCCAGCAGTCCCCATTCCGGGACTAGCGGGAACCCGACGACCCAGTACTTC. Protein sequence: CASSPHSGTSGNPTTQYF.

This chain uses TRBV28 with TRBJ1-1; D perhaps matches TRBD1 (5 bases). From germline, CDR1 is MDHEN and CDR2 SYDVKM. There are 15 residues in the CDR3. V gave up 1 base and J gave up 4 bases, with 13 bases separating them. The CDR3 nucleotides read TGTGCCAGCAGTTTATTGGGGGTATGGAGCACTGAAGCTTTCTTT. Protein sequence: CASSLLGVWSTEAFF.

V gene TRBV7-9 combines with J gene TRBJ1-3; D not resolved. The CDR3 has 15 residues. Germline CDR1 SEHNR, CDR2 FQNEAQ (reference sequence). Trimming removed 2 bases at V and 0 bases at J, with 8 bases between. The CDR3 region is CASSLIRSSGNTIYF. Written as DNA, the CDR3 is TGTGCCAGCAGCTTAATCCGTAGCTCTGGAAACACCATATATTTT.

CDR3 region: CASSLTSGVYNEQFF. CDR3 DNA: TGTGCCAGCAGCCTGACTAGCGGGGTATACAATGAGCAGTTCTTC. This rearrangement joins TRBV5-6 to TRBJ2-1, with TRBD2 matching 11 bases. With V trimmed by 4 bases and J by 4 bases, 4 bases remained unmatched. This CDR3 is 15 amino acids long. In germline, CDR1 is SGHDT, CDR2 YYEEEE.

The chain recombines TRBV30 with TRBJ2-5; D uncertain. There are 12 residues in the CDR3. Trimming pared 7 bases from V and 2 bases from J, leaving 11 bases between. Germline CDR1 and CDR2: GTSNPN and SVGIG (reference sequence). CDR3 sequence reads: CASSGPQETQYF. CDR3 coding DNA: TGTGCCTCCTCCGGACCGCAAGAGACCCAGTACTTC.

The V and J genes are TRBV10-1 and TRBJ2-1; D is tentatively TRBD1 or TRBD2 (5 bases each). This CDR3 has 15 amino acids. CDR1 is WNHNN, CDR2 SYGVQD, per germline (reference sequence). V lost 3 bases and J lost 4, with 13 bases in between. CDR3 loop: CASSESGGPYNEQFF. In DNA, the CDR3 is TGCGCCAGCAGTGAAAGTGGGGGACCTTACAATGAGCAGTTCTTC.

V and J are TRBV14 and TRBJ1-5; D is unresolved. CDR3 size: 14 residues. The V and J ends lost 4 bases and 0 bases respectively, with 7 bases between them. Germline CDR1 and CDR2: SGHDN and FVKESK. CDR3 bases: TGTGCCAGCAGCCCCAGTTATAGCAATCAGCCCCAGCATTTT. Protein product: CASSPSYSNQPQHF. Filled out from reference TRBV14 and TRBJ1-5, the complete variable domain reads EAGVTQFPSHSVIEKGQTVTLRCDPISGHDNLYWYRRVMGKEIKFLLHFVKESKQDESGMPNNRFLAERTGGTYSTLKVQPAELEDSGVYFCASSPSYSNQPQHFGDGTRLSIL.

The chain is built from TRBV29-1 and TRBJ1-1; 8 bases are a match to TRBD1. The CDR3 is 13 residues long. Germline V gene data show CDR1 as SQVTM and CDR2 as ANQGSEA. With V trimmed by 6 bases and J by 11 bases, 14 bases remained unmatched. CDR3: CSVDTTRGRRAFF. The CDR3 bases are TGCAGCGTCGATACTACCAGGGGGCGCAGGGCTTTCTTT.

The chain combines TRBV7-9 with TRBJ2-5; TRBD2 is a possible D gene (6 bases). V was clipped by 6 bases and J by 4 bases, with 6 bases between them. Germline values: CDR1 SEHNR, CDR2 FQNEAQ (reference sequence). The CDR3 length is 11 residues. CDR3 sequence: CASRGGETQYF. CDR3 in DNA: TGTGCCAGCAGGGGGGGAGAGACCCAGTACTTC.